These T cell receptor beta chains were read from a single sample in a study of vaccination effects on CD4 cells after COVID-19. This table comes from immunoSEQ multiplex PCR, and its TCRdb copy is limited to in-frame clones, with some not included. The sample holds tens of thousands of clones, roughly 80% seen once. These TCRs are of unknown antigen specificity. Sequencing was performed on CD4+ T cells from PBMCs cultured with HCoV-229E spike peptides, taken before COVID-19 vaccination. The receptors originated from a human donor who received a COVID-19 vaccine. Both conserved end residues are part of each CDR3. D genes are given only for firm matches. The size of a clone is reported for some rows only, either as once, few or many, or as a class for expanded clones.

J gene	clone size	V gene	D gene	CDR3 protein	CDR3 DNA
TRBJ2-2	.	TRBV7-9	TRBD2	CASSRSGGTGELFF	TGTGCCAGCAGCCGCTCGGGGGGGACCGGGGAGCTGTTTTTT
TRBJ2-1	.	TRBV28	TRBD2	CASSPPGGGYNEQFF	TGTGCCAGCAGTCCGCCTGGCGGGGGCTACAATGAGCAGTTCTTC
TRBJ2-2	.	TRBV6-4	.	CASSRGGNTGELFF	TGTGCCAGCAGTAGGGGCGGAAACACCGGGGAGCTGTTTTTT
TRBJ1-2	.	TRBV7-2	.	CASSHSGGDGYTF	TGTGCCAGCAGCCATTCGGGGGGGGATGGCTACACCTTC
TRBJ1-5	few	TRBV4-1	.	CASSPSTGGNQPQHF	TGCGCCAGCAGTCCCAGTACTGGGGGCAATCAGCCCCAGCATTTT
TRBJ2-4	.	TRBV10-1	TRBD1	CASVSDRGIGWAKNIQYF	TGCGCCAGCGTGTCAGACAGGGGCATCGGTTGGGCCAAAAACATTCAGTACTTC
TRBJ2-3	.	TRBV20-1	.	CSEEGTDTQYF	TGCAGTGAGGAGGGCACAGATACGCAGTATTTT
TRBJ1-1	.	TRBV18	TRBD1	CASSLGTVPNTEAFF	TGTGCCAGCTCACTAGGGACAGTCCCGAACACTGAAGCTTTCTTT
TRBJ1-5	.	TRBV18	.	CASSQESHSNQPQHF	TGTGCCAGCTCTCAAGAAAGCCATAGCAATCAGCCCCAGCATTTT
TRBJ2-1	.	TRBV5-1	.	CASSTGLLAYNEQFF	TGCGCCAGCAGCACCGGACTCCTTGCCTACAATGAGCAGTTCTTC
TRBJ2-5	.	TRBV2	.	CATLLQGWQETQYF	TGTGCCACTCTGTTACAGGGATGGCAAGAGACCCAGTACTTC
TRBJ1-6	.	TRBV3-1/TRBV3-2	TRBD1	CASSPTGGSYNSPLHF	TGTGCCAGCAGCCCGACAGGGGGCTCCTATAATTCACCCCTCCACTTT
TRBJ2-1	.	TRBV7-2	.	CASSLGRGRDNEQFF	TGTGCCAGCAGCTTAGGACGGGGGCGAGACAATGAGCAGTTCTTC
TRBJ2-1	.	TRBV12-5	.	CASGLVDQTEQFF	TGTGCTAGTGGTTTGGTAGATCAGACTGAGCAGTTCTTC
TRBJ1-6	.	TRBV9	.	CASSPTDLKTSPLHF	TGTGCCAGCAGCCCGACGGACCTGAAAACATCACCCCTCCACTTT
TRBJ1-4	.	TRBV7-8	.	CASSLGARRGTNEKLFF	TGTGCCAGCAGCTTAGGGGCGCGAAGGGGGACTAATGAAAAACTGTTTTTT
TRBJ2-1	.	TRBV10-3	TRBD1	CAISGRGQGAIISYNEQFF	TGTGCCATCAGTGGGAGGGGACAGGGGGCTATTATCTCCTACAATGAGCAGTTCTTC
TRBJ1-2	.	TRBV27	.	CASSPWTDYGYTF	TGTGCCAGCAGTCCCTGGACGGACTATGGCTACACCTTC
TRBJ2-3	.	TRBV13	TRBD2	CASSVLLAGGADTQYF	TGTGCCAGCAGCGTCTTGTTAGCGGGGGGCGCAGATACGCAGTATTTT
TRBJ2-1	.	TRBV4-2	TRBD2	CASSPREGEEQFF	TGTGCCAGCAGCCCCAGGGAGGGTGAGGAGCAGTTCTTC
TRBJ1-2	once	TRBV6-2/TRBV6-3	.	CASSDYDGIYGYTF	TGTGCCAGCAGCGATTACGACGGGATTTATGGCTACACCTTC
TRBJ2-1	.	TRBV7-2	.	CASSLAGMSSIFSYNEQFF	TGTGCCAGCAGCTTAGCGGGGATGTCATCAATTTTCTCCTACAATGAGCAGTTCTTC
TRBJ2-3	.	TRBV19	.	CASKAGLPDTDTQYF	TGTGCCAGTAAAGCTGGACTGCCCGACACAGATACGCAGTATTTT
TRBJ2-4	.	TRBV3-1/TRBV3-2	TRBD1	CASSQDRGHIQYF	TGTGCCAGCAGCCAAGATAGGGGGCACATTCAGTACTTC
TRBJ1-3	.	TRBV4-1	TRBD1	CASSQDGTAGNTIYF	TGCGCCAGCAGCCAAGATGGGACAGCTGGAAACACCATATATTTT
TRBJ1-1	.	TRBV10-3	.	CAISDNIPNTEAFF	TGTGCCATCAGTGATAACATTCCCAACACTGAAGCTTTCTTT
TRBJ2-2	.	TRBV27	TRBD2	CASSSRLLAGGLRELFF	TGTGCCAGCAGCTCACGGTTATTAGCGGGGGGGCTTCGGGAGCTGTTTTTT
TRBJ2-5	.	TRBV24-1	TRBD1	CATQQGWQETQYF	TGTGCCACACAACAGGGGTGGCAAGAGACCCAGTACTTC
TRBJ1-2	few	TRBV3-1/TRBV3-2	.	CASSQGPYYGYTF	TGTGCCAGCAGCCAAGGACCGTATTATGGCTACACCTTC
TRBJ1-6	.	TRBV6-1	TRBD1	CASSEVRTGPGVGSPLHF	TGTGCCAGCAGTGAAGTCCGGACAGGGCCGGGGGTGGGGTCACCCCTCCACTTT
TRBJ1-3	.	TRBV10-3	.	CAISESGNTIYF	TGTGCCATCAGTGAGTCCGGAAACACCATATATTTT
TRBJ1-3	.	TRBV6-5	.	CASRGTSSGNTIYF	TGTGCCAGCAGGGGAACCAGCTCTGGAAACACCATATATTTT